The rows below give T cell receptor beta chains drawn from one sample of a study of CD8+CD57+ T cells in acquired aplastic anemia. TCRdb processed the reads anew with MiXCR; each CDR3 protein has one entry. In the table there are 250,000 to 300,000 distinct CDR3 sequences, 56% of which are singletons. The specimen sequenced was sorted CD4+, CD8+, or CD8+CD57+ T cells (not recorded which) from PBMCs. Receptors originate from a human donor with aplastic anemia. Each CDR3 is given with its conserved first and last residue. Fields, in order: V gene, J gene, CDR3 protein.

TRBV10-2	TRBJ1-1	CASSADRRSTEAFF
TRBV7-9	TRBJ2-2	CASTTGQRNTGELFF
TRBV7-9	TRBJ2-5	CASSRRKREAETQYF
TRBV20-1	TRBJ2-1	CSALVREEQFF
TRBV10-3	TRBJ2-1	CASSGSMLTGSYNEQFF
TRBV6-5	TRBJ2-5	CASSIPETQYF
TRBV12-5	TRBJ1-3	CASGWGDSGNTIYF
TRBV24-1	TRBJ2-3	CATSSAGTDTQYF
TRBV11-2	TRBJ2-7	CASSTGAGLWRNSYEQYF
TRBV7-9	TRBJ2-6	CASSLAFVPGANVLTF
TRBV19	TRBJ2-1	CASSALVGQFF
TRBV15	TRBJ2-7	CATSRGVGRSPDEQYF
TRBV29-1	TRBJ2-3	CSVDTTGWADTQYF
TRBV24-1	TRBJ1-1	CATSGTGIEAFF
TRBV7-6	TRBJ2-7	CASSLGQRGYEQYF
TRBV7-2	TRBJ1-1	CASSLLDFGVAGAFF
TRBV27	TRBJ1-2	CASSLPGGGYTF
TRBV12-3/TRBV12-4	TRBJ1-1	CASSLNTGNTEAFF
TRBV19	TRBJ1-5	CGSQGYSNQPQHF
TRBV2	TRBJ2-5	CASSILSQETQYF
TRBV7-2	TRBJ2-1	CASSLARLAGGLTYNEQFF
TRBV7-8	TRBJ2-5	CVSSLGGTSETQYF
TRBV7-2	TRBJ1-4	CASSLVGTGNEKLFF
TRBV18	TRBJ1-1	CASSREQGASTEAFF
TRBV4-1	.	CASSQDLGITYEQYF
TRBV3-1	TRBJ2-1	CASSQDASGSYNEQFF
TRBV7-8	TRBJ2-3	CASSFRQTDTQYF
TRBV3-1	TRBJ1-2	CASSQVAGHLGGRDGYTF
TRBV6-1	TRBJ2-5	CASSPGRAEETQYF
TRBV19	TRBJ1-6	CASSLFGTGYNSPLHF
TRBV12-3/TRBV12-4	TRBJ1-2	CASLRDRSEVNYGYTF
TRBV12-3/TRBV12-4	TRBJ1-4	CASSFGDRGGVRDEKLFF
TRBV18	TRBJ1-1	CASSPEISDTEAFF
TRBV5-1	TRBJ2-1	CASSLGAHYNEQFF
TRBV7-2	TRBJ2-5	CASSLVFPVLNQETQYF
TRBV5-4	TRBJ2-7	CASSLGWTSGYEQYF
TRBV7-9	TRBJ2-5	CASSSWTSGGLETQYF
TRBV2	TRBJ1-2	CASKTNYGYAF
TRBV7-9	TRBJ1-4	CASSPRGRGEKLFF
TRBV12-3/TRBV12-4	TRBJ1-2	CASSLTEGARGYTF
TRBV10-2	TRBJ2-3	CASNPSGGAGTDTQYF
TRBV7-3	.	CASSLVAAAYNEQFF
TRBV7-9	TRBJ2-2	CASSADRNTGELFF
TRBV19	TRBJ1-1	CASSIAGQTTKLNTEAFF
TRBV7-2	TRBJ2-7	CASSSRDRGGYEQYF
TRBV7-2	TRBJ2-5	CASSPVAGGETQYF
TRBV10-2	TRBJ2-7	CASRRESLYEQYF
TRBV2	TRBJ1-2	CASSEVPRRSDF
TRBV7-8	TRBJ1-2	CASSVAGQGSGYTF
TRBV3-1	TRBJ2-3	CASSQVVTDTQYF